The TCR beta chain under discussion was sequenced for a study of T cell responses to AZD1222 COVID-19 vaccine. Some clones are missing from TCRdb's copy, which holds only in-frame ones; the method was immunoSEQ multiplex PCR. This sample yields some 80,000 clones, of which about 87% are seen a single time; 8% to 10% belongs to the top ten. General observations from the study: Spike as a whole was targeted by vaccine-associated CD4 TCRs, dominant at 160-218 and 743-854.

As regards this clone: What it binds is unknown.

The length of the CDR3 is 12 residues. V lost 3 bases to trimming and J lost 6 bases, with 6 bases between them. Germline V lookup: CDR1 LNHDA, CDR2 SQIVND (reference sequence). The specimen comprised peripheral blood, sampled 28 days after the second dose of the MenACWY control vaccine. The chain joins TRBV19 to TRBJ1-5; D might be TRBD1 (5 bases). This TCR was sampled from an adult who received the MenACWY meningococcal vaccine as a control. The CDR3: CASSIGAQPQHF. The CDR3 DNA follows: TGTGCCAGTAGTATTGGGGCTCAGCCCCAGCATTTT.